This T cell receptor beta chain was recovered during a study of blood T cell repertoires in COVID-19. Background on the study: The United States, Italy and Spain supplied acute and convalescent COVID-19 samples. Sources were T cells, B-cell-depleted T cells, or PBMCs; the material itself was cDNA or gDNA.

This clone came up once. This CDR3 comprises 16 residues. CDR1 is KGHDR, CDR2 SFDVKD, per germline. The V segment lost 3 bases and the J segment 6 bases; nucleotides outside the gene matches: 8. Seattle's cohort entered during active infection and was followed longitudinally. Study processing details: Reference gene primer amplification yielded estimated nucleated cell counts. The protocol was immunoSEQ multiplex PCR, while the TCRdb copy is restricted to in-frame clones and leaves out a portion. V and J calls and clone size come straight from that table; D and trimming were deduced from the DNA. The profile covers nearly 350,000 clones, with around 87% appearing a single time and more than 5% taken by the ten largest.

The clonotype comes from a woman in her fifties or sixties with COVID-19, enrolled during active disease. Source material: peripheral blood. This rearrangement joins TRBV24-1 to TRBJ2-2; TRBD1 matches at 8 bases. This CDR3 is CATSDAGQGNPGELFF. CDR3 bases: TGTGCCACCAGTGATGCTGGACAGGGAAATCCCGGGGAGCTGTTTTTT.